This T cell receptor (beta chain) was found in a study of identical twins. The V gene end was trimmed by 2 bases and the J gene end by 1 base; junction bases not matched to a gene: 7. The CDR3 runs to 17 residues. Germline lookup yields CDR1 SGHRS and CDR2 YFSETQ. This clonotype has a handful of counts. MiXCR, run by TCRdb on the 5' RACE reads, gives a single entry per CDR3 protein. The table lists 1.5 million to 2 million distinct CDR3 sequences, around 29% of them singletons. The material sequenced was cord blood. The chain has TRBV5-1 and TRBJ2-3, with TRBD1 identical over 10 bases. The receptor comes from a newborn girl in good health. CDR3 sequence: CASSFYPDRGRTDTQYF. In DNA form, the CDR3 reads TGCGCCAGCAGCTTTTACCCAGACAGGGGGCGCACAGATACGCAGTATTTT.